This TCR beta chain was profiled in a study of blood T cell repertoires in COVID-19. On the study more broadly: Italy, Spain and the United States were the sources of the convalescent and acute COVID-19 samples. PBMCs, B-cell-depleted T cells, or T cells provided the cDNA or gDNA that made up the material.

With V trimmed by 2 bases and J by 3 bases, 6 bases remained unmatched. Germline V gene lookup returns CDR1 MNHEY and CDR2 SVGEGT. The CDR3 has 17 amino acids. Methods used by the authors: Reference gene primer amplification in the assay estimated nucleated cell counts. Assay used: immunoSEQ multiplex PCR; TCRdb lists only in-frame clones, some missing. The V and J calls and clone size are taken from that table; D and trimming were inferred from the DNA. This sample has tens of thousands of clones, with 75% to 90% found just once. This TCR was recovered from a man aged 60 to 69 with acute or convalescent COVID-19. What was sequenced was peripheral blood. The chain links TRBV6-2 or TRBV6-3 to TRBJ2-3; 12 bases map to TRBD2. The CDR3 sequence: CASSYGLAGGPTDTQYF. CDR3 nucleotides: TGTGCCAGCAGTTACGGGCTAGCGGGAGGGCCGACAGATACGCAGTATTTT.